The 24 T cell receptor beta chains reported below all come from one sample, sequenced in a study of shared clonotypes between healthy human individuals. The naive CD8 population came from CD45RO-negative cells selected for CCR7, without terminally differentiated effector memory CD45RA+ cells. This table comes from immunoSEQ multiplex PCR, and its TCRdb copy is limited to in-frame clones, with some not included. The data show over 2,000,000 clones, with approximately 92% seen just once and 1.5% to 2% held by the top ten. Material: naive CD8+ T cells from PBMCs. These receptors all stem from a man aged 18 to 30 in good health. Some clones in this sample may be carry-over from other donors' samples.

The V call is TRBV11-2, the J call TRBJ2-5; D gene ambiguous. The V gene's germline CDR1 is SGHAT and CDR2 FQNNGV. The CDR3 covers 12 residues. The V end was cut by 2 bases, the J end by 3 bases, with 4 bases between. CDR3 nucleotides: TGTGCCAGCAGCTTAACGGAAGAGACCCAGTACTTC. Amino acids: CASSLTEETQYF.

The chain links TRBV11-3 to TRBJ2-1, with 10 bases identical to TRBD2. The CDR3 spans 18 residues. Trimming removed 5 bases from V and 3 bases from J; junction bases left unmatched: 13. Germline V gene data show CDR1 as SGHNT and CDR2 as YENEEA. The CDR3 loop reads CASSPRAAGGPSYNEQFF. DNA for the CDR3: TGTGCCAGCAGCCCCCGGGCAGCGGGAGGGCCTAGCTACAATGAGCAGTTCTTC.

This clone was counted a single time. The chain carries TRBV28 and TRBJ1-4; D unclear. Trimming took 3 bases from V and 7 from J, leaving 9 bases between them. The CDR3 consists of 13 residues. Germline values: CDR1 MDHEN, CDR2 SYDVKM. The CDR3 is CASSFGLGEKLFF. DNA of the CDR3: TGTGCCAGCAGTTTTGGGCTAGGTGAAAAACTGTTTTTT.

The rearrangement links TRBV6-1 to TRBJ2-4; perhaps TRBD1 as D (6 bases). Trimming left V 10 bases short and J 1 base short, with 17 bases between. Germline loops: CDR1 MNHNS, CDR2 SASEGT. The CDR3 runs to 15 residues. The CDR3 DNA is TGTGCCACCGGGGCCTTGAGGGGGGCCAAAAACATTCAGTACTTC. Protein: CATGALRGAKNIQYF.

This clone was detected only a few times. V and J are TRBV6-5 and TRBJ1-1, with D unclear. V shed 0 bases and J shed 5 bases, with 7 bases lying between them. There are 13 residues in the CDR3. Germline lookup yields CDR1 MNHEY and CDR2 SVGAGI. CDR3 protein: CASSYSISTEAFF. The CDR3 DNA reads as TGTGCCAGCAGTTACTCGATAAGTACTGAAGCTTTCTTT.

This clone was seen once. This sequence joins TRBV5-4 and TRBJ2-1; D assignment may be TRBD1 or TRBD2 (6 bases each). V shed 10 bases and J shed 8 bases, with 10 bases lying between them. Germline CDR1 reads SGHNT; CDR2 reads YYREEE (reference sequence). CDR3 length: 10 residues. CDR3 loop: CAAGGDEQFF. The CDR3 DNA follows: TGTGCCGCCGGGGGCGATGAGCAGTTCTTC.

The chain carries TRBV28 and TRBJ2-3; D is undetermined. CDR3 length equals 15 residues. Germline CDR1 reads MDHEN; CDR2 reads SYDVKM. Trimming cost V 6 bases and J 0 bases, with 13 bases left between them. The CDR3: CASSWLPTSTDTQYF. The CDR3 nucleotides are TGTGCCAGCAGCTGGTTGCCTACTAGCACAGATACGCAGTATTTT.

V is TRBV5-6 and J is TRBJ2-3, with D uncertain. This CDR3 has 16 amino acids. Trimming took off 6 bases at V and 4 bases at J, with 21 bases between the two ends. The germline V gene encodes CDR1 SGHDT and CDR2 YYEEEE. CDR3 sequence (DNA): TGTGCCAGCACCCTGATGGGCCTCTCCCGAGCAGATACGCAGTATTTT. Its translation is CASTLMGLSRADTQYF.

The chain uses TRBV9 and TRBJ1-2, with no clear D. CDR3 size: 15 residues. Germline V gene data show CDR1 as SGDLS and CDR2 as YYNGEE. Trimming took off 0 bases at V and 5 bases at J, with 14 bases between the two ends. The CDR3 loop is CASSVGPGLPYGYTF. CDR3 DNA sequence: TGTGCCAGCAGCGTAGGGCCGGGCCTGCCGTATGGCTACACCTTC.

This chain uses TRBV11-2 with TRBJ1-2; possible D gene TRBD1, 6 bases. V was clipped by 4 bases and J by 3 bases, with 15 bases between them. Germline CDR1 SGHAT, CDR2 FQNNGV. This CDR3 has 15 residues. The CDR3 DNA reads as TGTGCCAGCAGCTCCAGACAGGTGGACTACTATGGCTACACCTTC. Protein: CASSSRQVDYYGYTF.

This chain connects TRBV15 to TRBJ2-7; 8 nucleotides line up with TRBD1. The ends lost 1 base at V and 6 bases at J; junction bases unmatched: 2. This CDR3 contains 13 residues. Looked up from germline, CDR1 is LNHNV and CDR2 is YYDKDF (reference sequence). The CDR3 DNA follows: TGTGCCACCAGCAGAGCGACAGGGGTCGAGCAGTACTTC. Translated: CATSRATGVEQYF.

The J gene is TRBJ2-7, the V gene TRBV25-1, with a tentative D call TRBD1 (7 bases). The ends were cut back, 3 bases at V and 0 bases at J, with 15 bases in the middle. The CDR3 loop spans 16 amino acids. CDR1 and CDR2 (germline): MGHDK, SYGVNS. The chain's CDR3 is CASSDPGRGVSYEQYF. CDR3 bases: TGTGCCAGCAGTGACCCCGGCAGGGGGGTCTCCTACGAGCAGTACTTC.

The chain employs TRBV7-2 and TRBJ2-5; D may be TRBD2 (7 bases). The CDR3 sequence is 15 residues long. V lost 5 bases and J 0 bases, leaving 13 bases between the germline ends. Germline V gives CDR1 SGHTA, CDR2 FQGNSA. The CDR3: CASSAGGQNQETQYF. DNA of the CDR3: TGTGCCAGCAGCGCCGGGGGGCAGAACCAAGAGACCCAGTACTTC.

V usage is TRBV28 and J usage is TRBJ2-3; 9 bases fit TRBD2. CDR1 MDHEN and CDR2 SYDVKM come from the germline V gene. This CDR3 has 16 residues. J was trimmed by 4 bases and V by 1 base; bases with no gene match: 6. Here the CDR3 DNA reads TGTGCCAGCAGTTTATCGGGCGGGAGGGCCCCAGATACGCAGTATTTT. Translating it yields CASSLSGGRAPDTQYF.

This chain uses TRBV7-9 with TRBJ2-1, with 16 bases lining up with TRBD2. The trim removed 5 bases at V and 8 bases at J, leaving 6 bases unmatched. This CDR3 is 16 amino acids long. CDR1 and CDR2 (germline): SEHNR, FQNEAQ (reference sequence). In DNA, the CDR3 is TGTGCCAGCAGCATCTCCGGGACTAGCGGGAGGGATGAGCAGTTCTTC. As protein: CASSISGTSGRDEQFF.

This chain uses TRBV4-3 with TRBJ2-1; TRBD2 is a possible D gene (6 bases). Looked up from germline, CDR1 is LGHNA and CDR2 is YSLEER. CDR3 size: 15 residues. V lost 2 bases and J lost 5, with 13 bases in between. The CDR3: CASSQTSHLDNEQFF. The CDR3 nucleotides are TGCGCCAGCAGCCAAACTAGCCACCTTGACAATGAGCAGTTCTTC.

The gene calls are TRBV5-5 and TRBJ2-1; 9 nucleotides align to TRBD1. The CDR3 consists of 15 residues. Germline V gene data show CDR1 as SGHKS and CDR2 as YYEKEE (reference sequence). The V and J ends lost 2 bases and 4 bases, in that order; junction bases with no gene match: 4. The CDR3 sequence: CASSFQGQGYNEQFF. The CDR3 DNA reads TGTGCCAGCAGCTTCCAGGGACAGGGATACAATGAGCAGTTCTTC.

This clone was seen a single time. The chain carries TRBV9 and TRBJ2-2; 7 bases match TRBD1. The germline V gene has CDR1 SGDLS and CDR2 YYNGEE. The CDR3 sequence is 16 residues long. Trimming removed 3 bases from V and 6 bases from J; junction bases left unmatched: 11. The CDR3 nucleotides are TGTGCCAGCAGCGACCATCCGACAGGGACGGCCGGGGAGCTGTTTTTT. Its protein product is CASSDHPTGTAGELFF.

This sequence joins TRBV7-2 and TRBJ2-3; TRBD2 agrees at 14 bases. The CDR3 is 16 amino acids. V lost 4 bases and J lost 4; bases outside the gene matches: 4. Germline V lookup: CDR1 SGHTA, CDR2 FQGNSA. The CDR3 spells CASSSRTSGRSDTQYF. DNA for the CDR3: TGTGCCAGCAGCTCCCGGACTAGCGGGAGGTCAGATACGCAGTATTTT.

The rearrangement joins TRBV29-1 to TRBJ2-1; D not certain. Deletions cut 5 bases from V and 7 bases from J, with 9 bases between. Germline values: CDR1 SQVTM, CDR2 ANQGSEA. The CDR3 covers 11 residues. The CDR3 DNA is TGCAGCGTTCTACCAGCAAATGAGCAGTTCTTC. As protein: CSVLPANEQFF.

V is TRBV28 and J is TRBJ2-7; 7 positions match TRBD1. After removal of 4 bases from V and 5 bases from J, the junction contained 11 bases not matched to a gene. This CDR3 has 15 residues. Germline lookup yields CDR1 MDHEN and CDR2 SYDVKM. The CDR3 DNA sequence: TGTGCCAGCAGTTCTCGTACAGGGGTTTCCCACGAGCAGTACTTC. Protein sequence: CASSSRTGVSHEQYF.

The V and J genes are TRBV29-1 and TRBJ2-5, with 11 nucleotides matching TRBD1. Germline CDR1 and CDR2: SQVTM and ANQGSEA. The V gene end was trimmed by 1 base and the J gene end by 5 bases; junction bases not matched to a gene: 3. This CDR3 has 14 amino acids. The CDR3 region is CSVEGTGGRETQYF. The CDR3 DNA follows: TGCAGCGTTGAAGGGACAGGGGGCAGGGAGACCCAGTACTTC.

The genes are TRBV10-1 and TRBJ2-2; 9 nucleotides line up with TRBD2. V shed 9 bases, J shed 5 bases, and the junction held 19 bases outside the gene matches. The CDR3 is 18 residues long. CDR1 and CDR2 (germline): WNHNN, SYGVQD (reference sequence). The CDR3: CARTKPLRSGRRTGELFF. The CDR3 DNA follows: TGCGCCAGAACAAAACCCCTTCGTAGCGGGAGAAGAACCGGGGAGCTGTTTTTT.

The CDR3 here is CASSLARQGFFF. As DNA, the CDR3 is TGTGCCAGCAGTTTGGCCCGACAGGGATTTTTCTTT. This chain links TRBV28 with TRBJ1-1; 7 bases map to TRBD1. Germline loops: CDR1 MDHEN, CDR2 SYDVKM. The V gene end was trimmed by 3 bases and the J gene end by 13 bases; junction bases not matched to a gene: 8. The CDR3 sequence is 12 residues long.